This TCR beta chain comes out of a study of chemoradiotherapy in HPV16-positive cancers. Sequenced by immunoSEQ multiplex PCR; TCRdb stores in-frame clones only, minus some. This table has thousands of clones, around 86% appearing once. V was clipped by 3 bases and J by 0 bases, with 12 bases between them. This CDR3 region has 15 residues. Germline CDR1 and CDR2: GTSNPN and SVGIG (reference sequence). The count of this clone is one. The sequence was obtained from a human donor with HPV-associated anogenital cancer. The starting material was tumor tissue, obtained from a patient who underwent chemoradiotherapy. J is TRBJ1-3 and V is TRBV30, with D unresolved. CDR3 DNA sequence: TGTGCCTGGAGGAGGATGGGGTTCTCTGGAAACACCATATATTTT. Amino acids: CAWRRMGFSGNTIYF.